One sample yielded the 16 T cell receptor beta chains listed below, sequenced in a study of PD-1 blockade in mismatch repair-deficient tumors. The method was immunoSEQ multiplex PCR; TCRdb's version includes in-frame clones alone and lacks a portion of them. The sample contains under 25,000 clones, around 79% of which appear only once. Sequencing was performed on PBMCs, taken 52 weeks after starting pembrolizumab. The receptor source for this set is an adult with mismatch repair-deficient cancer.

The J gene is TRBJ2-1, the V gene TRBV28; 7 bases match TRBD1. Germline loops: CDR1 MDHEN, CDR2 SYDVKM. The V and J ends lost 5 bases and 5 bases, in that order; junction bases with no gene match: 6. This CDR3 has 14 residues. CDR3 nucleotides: TGTGCCAGCAGTCTTCGACAGGGAAACAATGAGCAGTTCTTC. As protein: CASSLRQGNNEQFF.

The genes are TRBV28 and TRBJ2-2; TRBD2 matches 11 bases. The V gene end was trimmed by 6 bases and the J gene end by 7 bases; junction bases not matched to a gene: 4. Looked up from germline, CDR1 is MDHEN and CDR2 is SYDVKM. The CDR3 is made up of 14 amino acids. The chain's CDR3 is CASRLAGVGGELFF. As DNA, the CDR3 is TGTGCCAGCAGACTAGCGGGAGTGGGCGGGGAGCTGTTTTTT.

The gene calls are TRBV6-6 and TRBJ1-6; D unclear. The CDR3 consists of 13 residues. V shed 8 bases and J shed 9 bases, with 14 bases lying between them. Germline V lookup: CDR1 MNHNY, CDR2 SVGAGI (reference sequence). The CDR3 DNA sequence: TGTGCCAGCCACGTGGTTGAAGCTTCACCCCTCCACTTT. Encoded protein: CASHVVEASPLHF.

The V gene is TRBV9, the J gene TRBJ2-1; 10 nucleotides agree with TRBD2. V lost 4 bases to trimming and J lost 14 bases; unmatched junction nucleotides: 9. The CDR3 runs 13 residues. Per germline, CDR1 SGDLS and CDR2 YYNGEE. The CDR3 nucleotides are TGTGCCAGCAGCCCCCAAACTAGCGGGGAGGAGTTCTTC. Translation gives CASSPQTSGEEFF.

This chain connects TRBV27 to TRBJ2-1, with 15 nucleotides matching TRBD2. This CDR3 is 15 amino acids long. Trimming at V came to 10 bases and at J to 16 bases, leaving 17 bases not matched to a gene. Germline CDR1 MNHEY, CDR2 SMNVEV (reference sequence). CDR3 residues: CATLLGLAGGPRFFF. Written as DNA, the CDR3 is TGTGCCACCTTACTAGGACTAGCGGGAGGGCCAAGGTTTTTCTTC.

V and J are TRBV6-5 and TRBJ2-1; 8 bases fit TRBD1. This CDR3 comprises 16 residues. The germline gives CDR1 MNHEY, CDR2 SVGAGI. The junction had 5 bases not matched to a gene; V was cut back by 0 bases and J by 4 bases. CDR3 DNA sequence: TGTGCCAGCAGTTACTCTACAGGGGGAGCTTACAATGAGCAGTTCTTC. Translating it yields CASSYSTGGAYNEQFF.

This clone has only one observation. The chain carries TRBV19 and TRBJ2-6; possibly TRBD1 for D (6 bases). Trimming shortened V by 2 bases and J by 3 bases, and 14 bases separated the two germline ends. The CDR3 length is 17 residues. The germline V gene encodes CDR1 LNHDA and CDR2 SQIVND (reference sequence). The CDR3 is CASSIKDRQVGANVLTF. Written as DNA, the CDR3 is TGTGCCAGTAGTATAAAGGACCGACAGGTTGGGGCCAACGTCCTGACTTTC.

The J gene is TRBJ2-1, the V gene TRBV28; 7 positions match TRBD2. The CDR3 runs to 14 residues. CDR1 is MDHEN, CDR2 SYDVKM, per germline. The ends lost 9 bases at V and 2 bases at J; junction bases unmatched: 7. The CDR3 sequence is CASGLAVPYNEQFF. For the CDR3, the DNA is TGTGCCAGTGGGCTAGCGGTCCCCTACAATGAGCAGTTCTTC. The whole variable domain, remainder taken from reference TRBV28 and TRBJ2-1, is DVKVTQSSRYLVKRTGEKVFLECVQDMDHENMFWYRQDPGLGLRLIYFSYDVKMKEKGDIPEGYSVSREKKERFSLILESASTNQTSMYLCASGLAVPYNEQFFGPGTRLTVL.

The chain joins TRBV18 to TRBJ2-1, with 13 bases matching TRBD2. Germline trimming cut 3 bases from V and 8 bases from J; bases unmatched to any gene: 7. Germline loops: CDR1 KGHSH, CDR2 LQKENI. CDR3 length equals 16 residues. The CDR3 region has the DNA TGTGCCAGCTCACCGTCACTAGCGGGAGGGCCGGATGAGCAGTTCTTC. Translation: CASSPSLAGGPDEQFF.

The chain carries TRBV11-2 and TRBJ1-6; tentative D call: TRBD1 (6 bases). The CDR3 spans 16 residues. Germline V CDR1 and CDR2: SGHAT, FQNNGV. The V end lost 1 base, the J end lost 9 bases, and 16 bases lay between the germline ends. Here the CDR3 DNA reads TGTGCCAGCAGCTTAGGCGTTAGGGACATTGGTTCACCCCTCCACTTT. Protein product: CASSLGVRDIGSPLHF.

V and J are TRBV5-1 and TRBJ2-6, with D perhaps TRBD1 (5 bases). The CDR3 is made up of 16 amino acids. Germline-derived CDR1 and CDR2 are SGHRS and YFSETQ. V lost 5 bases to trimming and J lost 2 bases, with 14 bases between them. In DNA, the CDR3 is TGCGCCAGCAGGAGTCAGGGCGCTCCTGGGGCCAACGTCCTGACTTTC. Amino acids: CASRSQGAPGANVLTF.

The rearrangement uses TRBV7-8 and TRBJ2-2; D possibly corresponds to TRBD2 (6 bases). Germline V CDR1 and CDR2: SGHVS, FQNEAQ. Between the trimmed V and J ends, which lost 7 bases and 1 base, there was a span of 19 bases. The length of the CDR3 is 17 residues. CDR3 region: CASTPGGSGVNTGELFF. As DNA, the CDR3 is TGTGCCAGCACCCCTGGGGGTAGCGGAGTGAACACCGGGGAGCTGTTTTTT.

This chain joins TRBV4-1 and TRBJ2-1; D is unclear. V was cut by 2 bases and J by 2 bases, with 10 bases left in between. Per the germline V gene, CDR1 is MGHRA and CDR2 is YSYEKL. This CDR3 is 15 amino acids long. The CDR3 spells CASSQRADTYNEQFF. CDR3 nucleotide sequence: TGCGCCAGCAGCCAACGAGCCGACACCTACAATGAGCAGTTCTTC.

The DNA of the CDR3 is TGTGCCAGCAGTTATTCGGGAATATCTGGAAACACCATATATTTT. Translated: CASSYSGISGNTIYF. The chain couples TRBV28 to TRBJ1-3; D not certain. CDR1 MDHEN and CDR2 SYDVKM come from the germline V gene. Trimming removed 4 bases at V and 1 base at J, with 11 bases between. CDR3 length: 15 amino acids.

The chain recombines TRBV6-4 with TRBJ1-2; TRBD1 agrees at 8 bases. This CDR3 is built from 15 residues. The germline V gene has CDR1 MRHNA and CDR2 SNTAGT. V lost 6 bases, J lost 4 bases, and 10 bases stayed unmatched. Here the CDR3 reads CASSVRSGGPYGYTF. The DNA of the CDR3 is TGTGCCAGCAGCGTAAGATCAGGGGGCCCCTATGGCTACACCTTC.

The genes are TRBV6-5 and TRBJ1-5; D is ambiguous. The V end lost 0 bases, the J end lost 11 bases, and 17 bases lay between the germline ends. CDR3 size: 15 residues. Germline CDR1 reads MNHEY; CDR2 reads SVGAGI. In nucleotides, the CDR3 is TGTGCCAGCAGTTACTCGAACGTCCAGCCAGCGGCCCAGCATTTT. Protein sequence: CASSYSNVQPAAQHF.